This is a list of T cell receptor beta chains from one sample in a study of blood T cell repertoires in COVID-19. Sequenced by immunoSEQ multiplex PCR; TCRdb stores in-frame clones only, minus some. The sample records tens of thousands of clones, around four fifths being singletons. Sequencing was done on a sample of peripheral blood. The receptor source for this set is a man aged 30 to 45 with COVID-19, enrolled during active disease. Both conserved end residues are part of each CDR3. D genes are given only for firm matches. Rows may omit the clone size; those that give it use once, few, many or a size class.

>.|TRBJ2-4|TRBD1|TRBV7-2
CASSPRTGKNIQYF
TGTGCCAGCAGCCCCCGGACAGGGAAAAACATTCAGTACTTC
>.|TRBJ2-1|.|TRBV28
CASSLSLYRVGYNEQFF
TGTGCCAGCAGTTTATCCCTCTACAGGGTCGGATACAATGAGCAGTTCTTC
>.|TRBJ2-1|.|TRBV5-4
CASSLGGRTYNEQFF
TGTGCCAGCAGCTTGGGGGGCCGAACCTACAATGAGCAGTTCTTC
>.|TRBJ1-4|.|TRBV7-9
CASSLGQTNEKLFF
TGTGCCAGCAGCCTAGGACAGACTAATGAAAAACTGTTTTTT
>.|TRBJ1-6|.|TRBV9
CASSVRGEGSPLHF
TGTGCCAGCAGCGTACGTGGGGAGGGTTCACCCCTCCACTTT
>few|TRBJ1-4|.|TRBV4-3
CASSQDSTSGTNEKLFF
TGCGCCAGCAGCCAAGATAGCACAAGTGGGACTAATGAAAAACTGTTTTTT
>.|TRBJ1-2|.|TRBV5-6
CASSPGLGTYGYTF
TGTGCCAGCAGTCCAGGCTTGGGCACCTATGGCTACACCTTC
>.|TRBJ2-7|TRBD1|TRBV16
CASSQLGTVDEQYF
TGTGCCAGCAGCCAATTGGGGACAGTCGACGAGCAGTACTTC
>once|TRBJ2-3|TRBD1|TRBV7-8
CASSPNRDRGRWVGDLATDTQYF
TGTGCCAGCAGCCCCAACCGGGACAGGGGGCGCTGGGTAGGGGACTTAGCCACAGATACGCAGTATTTT
>.|TRBJ1-1|.|TRBV6-2/TRBV6-3
CASSLQGWDTEAFF
TGTGCCAGCAGCCTACAGGGTTGGGACACTGAAGCTTTCTTT
>.|TRBJ1-2|.|TRBV11-3
CASSLEPRGYTF
TGTGCCAGCAGCTTAGAACCTAGGGGCTACACCTTC
>.|TRBJ2-5|.|TRBV2
CASRYQGPEAQYF
TGTGCCAGCAGGTATCAGGGCCCCGAGGCCCAGTACTTC
>once|TRBJ1-2|.|TRBV28
CASIKGEGNGYTF
TGTGCCAGCATCAAAGGAGAGGGCAATGGCTACACCTTC
>.|TRBJ1-1|.|TRBV21-1
CASRSRGETYRNTEAFF
TGTGCCAGCAGATCGAGAGGAGAGACTTATAGGAACACTGAAGCTTTCTTT
>.|TRBJ2-2|.|TRBV2
CGRGNTGELFF
TGTGGTCGAGGGAACACCGGGGAGCTGTTTTTT
>few|TRBJ2-3|TRBD1|TRBV24-1
CATLMWGQSTYTQYF
TGTGCCACTCTTATGTGGGGACAGAGCACTTATACGCAGTATTTT
>few|TRBJ2-7|.|TRBV28
CASSHSSYEQYF
TGTGCCAGCAGCCATAGCTCCTACGAGCAGTACTTC
>.|TRBJ2-7|TRBD1|TRBV11-2
CASSFQRGQGTYEQYF
TGTGCCAGCAGCTTTCAGCGGGGACAGGGTACGTACGAGCAGTACTTC
>.|TRBJ2-4|TRBD2|TRBV5-4
CASSAPGRDKNIQYF
TGTGCCAGCAGCGCCCCCGGGAGGGACAAAAACATTCAGTACTTC
>.|TRBJ2-7|.|TRBV23-1
CASSQSLPRQGIDEQYF
TGCGCCAGCAGTCAATCCCTTCCGAGGCAGGGTATAGACGAGCAGTACTTC
>.|TRBJ1-1|.|TRBV7-9
CASSSGMNTEAFF
TGTGCCAGCAGCTCGGGTATGAACACTGAAGCTTTCTTT
>.|TRBJ1-5|.|TRBV4-3
CASSQVSGNQPQHF
TGCGCCAGCAGCCAAGTCAGTGGCAATCAGCCCCAGCATTTT
>.|TRBJ2-3|TRBD2|TRBV2
CAGKSGRSTDTQYF
TGTGCCGGCAAGAGCGGGAGGAGCACAGATACGCAGTATTTT
>.|TRBJ2-6|TRBD2|TRBV11-3
CASSLTTGGPGANVLTF
TGTGCCAGCAGCCTAACCACGGGGGGGCCTGGGGCCAACGTCCTGACTTTC
>.|TRBJ2-5|.|TRBV6-5
CASSSGTPGETQYF
TGTGCCAGCAGCTCCGGGACTCCGGGGGAGACCCAGTACTTC
>.|TRBJ2-1|TRBD1|TRBV24-1
CATSPPGTGTNEQFF
TGTGCCACCAGTCCTCCGGGGACAGGGACAAATGAGCAGTTCTTC
>.|TRBJ1-6|.|TRBV2
CAGAVGQRNSPLHF
TGTGCCGGGGCCGTGGGCCAGCGAAATTCACCCCTCCACTTT
>.|TRBJ1-1|TRBD1|TRBV10-3
CAIGRGRDTEAFF
TGTGCCATCGGTAGGGGGCGGGACACTGAAGCTTTCTTT
>few|TRBJ2-1|.|TRBV10-3
CAISESGLGGLNEQFF
TGTGCCATCAGTGAGTCAGGTCTAGGAGGCCTCAATGAGCAGTTCTTC
>.|TRBJ2-2|TRBD1|TRBV28
CASSQRGPLDGELFF
TGTGCCAGCAGCCAGAGGGGGCCGCTTGACGGGGAGCTGTTTTTT
>.|TRBJ2-7|TRBD1|TRBV7-2
CASSPGTGRGYEQYF
TGTGCCAGCAGCCCAGGGACAGGGAGGGGGTACGAGCAGTACTTC
>few|TRBJ2-1|TRBD2|TRBV5-1
CASKLDGGRNNEQFF
TGCGCCAGCAAGCTTGATGGCGGGAGGAACAATGAGCAGTTCTTC
>.|TRBJ1-1|.|TRBV7-6
CASVTGTEAFF
TGTGCCAGCGTCACGGGCACTGAAGCTTTCTTT
>.|TRBJ1-1|.|TRBV27
CASSPPGGVVEAFF
TGTGCCAGCAGTCCCCCCGGGGGGGTGGTAGAAGCTTTCTTT
>few|TRBJ2-6|.|TRBV10-1
CASSSGVAGANVLTF
TGCGCCAGCAGTTCAGGGGTAGCTGGGGCCAACGTCCTGACTTTC
>.|TRBJ2-3|.|TRBV10-3
CAISPGTDTQYF
TGTGCCATCAGCCCGGGCACAGATACGCAGTATTTT
>.|TRBJ1-3|.|TRBV27
CASSFTQGPGNTIYF
TGTGCCAGCAGTTTCACACAGGGCCCTGGAAACACCATATATTTT
>few|TRBJ2-3|TRBD1|TRBV19
CASSESGTGTDTQYF
TGTGCCAGTAGCGAATCCGGGACAGGCACAGATACGCAGTATTTT
>.|TRBJ2-1|.|TRBV7-2
CASSLRPGGSYNEQFF
TGTGCCAGCAGCTTAAGGCCTGGCGGATCCTACAATGAGCAGTTCTTC
>.|TRBJ2-3|.|TRBV6-2/TRBV6-3
CASSLLTSTDTQYF
TGTGCCAGCAGTCTACTGACTAGCACAGATACGCAGTATTTT
>.|TRBJ1-1|.|TRBV28
CASSTGGRGDTEAFF
TGTGCCAGCAGCACTGGGGGCAGGGGAGACACTGAAGCTTTCTTT